This TCR beta chain was recorded in a study of blood T cell repertoires in COVID-19. On the study more broadly: The study drew acute and convalescent COVID-19 samples from the United States, Italy and Spain.

The authors' processing: Counts of nucleated cells, estimated from reference gene primer amplification, were obtained. TCRdb's table, derived via immunoSEQ multiplex PCR, lists solely in-frame clones and lacks some. V, J and clone size derive from that table, while D and trimming were established from the DNA sequence. The sample lists about 210,000 clones; 85% to 90% were seen once. Sequencing was performed on peripheral blood. This TCR was recovered from a man between 18 and 29 years old with active or convalescent COVID-19.

CDR3: CASSSGTALEAFF. CDR3 DNA sequence: TGTGCCAGCAGCTCGGGGACAGCCCTTGAAGCTTTCTTT. The rearrangement uses TRBV13 and TRBJ1-1; TRBD1 matches at 7 bases. Losses at the gene ends were 4 bases for V and 7 bases for J; bases not matched to a gene: 6. The CDR3 covers 13 residues. Germline-derived CDR1 and CDR2 are PRHDT and FYEKMQ (reference sequence).